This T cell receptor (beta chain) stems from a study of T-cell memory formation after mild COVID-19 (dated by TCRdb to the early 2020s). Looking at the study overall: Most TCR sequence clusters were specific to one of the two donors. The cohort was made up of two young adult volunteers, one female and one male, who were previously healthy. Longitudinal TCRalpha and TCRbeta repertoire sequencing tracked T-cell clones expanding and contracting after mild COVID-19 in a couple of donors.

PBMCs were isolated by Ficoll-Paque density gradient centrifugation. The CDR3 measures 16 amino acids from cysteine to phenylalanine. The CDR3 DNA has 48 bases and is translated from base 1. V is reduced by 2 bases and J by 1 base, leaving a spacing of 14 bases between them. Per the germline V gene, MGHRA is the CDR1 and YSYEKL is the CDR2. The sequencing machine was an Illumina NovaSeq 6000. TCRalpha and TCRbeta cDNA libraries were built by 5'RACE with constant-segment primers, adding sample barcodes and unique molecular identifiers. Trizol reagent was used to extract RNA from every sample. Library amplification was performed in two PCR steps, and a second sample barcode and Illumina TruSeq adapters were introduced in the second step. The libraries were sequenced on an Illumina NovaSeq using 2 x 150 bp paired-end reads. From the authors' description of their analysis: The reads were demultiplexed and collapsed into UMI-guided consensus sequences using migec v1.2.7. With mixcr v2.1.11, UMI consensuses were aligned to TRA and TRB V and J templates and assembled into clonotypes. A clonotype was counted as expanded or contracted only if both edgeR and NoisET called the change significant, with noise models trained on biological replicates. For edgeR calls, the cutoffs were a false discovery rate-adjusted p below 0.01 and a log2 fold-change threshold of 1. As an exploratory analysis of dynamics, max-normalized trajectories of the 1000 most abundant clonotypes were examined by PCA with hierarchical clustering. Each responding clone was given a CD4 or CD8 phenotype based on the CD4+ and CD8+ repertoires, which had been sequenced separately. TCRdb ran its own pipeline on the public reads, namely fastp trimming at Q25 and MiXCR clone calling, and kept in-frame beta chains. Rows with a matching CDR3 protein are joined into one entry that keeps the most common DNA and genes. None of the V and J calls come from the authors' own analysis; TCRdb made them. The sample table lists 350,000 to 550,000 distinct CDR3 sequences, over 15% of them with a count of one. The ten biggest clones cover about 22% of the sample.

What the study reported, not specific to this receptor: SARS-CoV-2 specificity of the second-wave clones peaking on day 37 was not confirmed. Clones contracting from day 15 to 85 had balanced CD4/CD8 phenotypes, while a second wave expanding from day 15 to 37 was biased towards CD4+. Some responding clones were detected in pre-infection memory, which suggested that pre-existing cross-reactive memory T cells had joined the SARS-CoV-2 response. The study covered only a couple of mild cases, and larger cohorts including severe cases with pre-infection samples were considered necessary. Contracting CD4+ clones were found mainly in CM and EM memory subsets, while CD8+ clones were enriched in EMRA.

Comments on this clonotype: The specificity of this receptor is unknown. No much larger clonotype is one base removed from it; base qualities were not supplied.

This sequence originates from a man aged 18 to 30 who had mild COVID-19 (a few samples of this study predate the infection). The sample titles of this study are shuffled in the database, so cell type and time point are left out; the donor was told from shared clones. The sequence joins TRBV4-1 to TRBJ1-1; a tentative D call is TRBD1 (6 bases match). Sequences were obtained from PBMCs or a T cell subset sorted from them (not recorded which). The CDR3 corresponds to CASSQIQGWPNTEAFF. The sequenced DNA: TGCGCCAGCAGCCAAATCCAGGGGTGGCCGAACACTGAAGCTTTCTTT.